This TCR beta chain was identified in a study of blood T cell repertoires in COVID-19. About the research overall: PBMCs, B-cell-depleted T cells, or T cells were the source of the cDNA or gDNA that made up the material.

TCRdb keeps only in-frame clones here, not all; method: immunoSEQ multiplex PCR. This sample has over 250,000 clones, with about 89% found just once. Germline values: CDR1 SQVTM, CDR2 ANQGSEA. V shed 3 bases, J shed 8 bases, and the junction held 11 bases outside the gene matches. There are 15 residues in the CDR3. This clonotype was obtained from a man in his forties or fifties who had recovered from COVID-19. The J gene is TRBJ2-1, the V gene TRBV29-1; 9 nucleotides line up with TRBD2. Sample: peripheral blood. CDR3 loop: CSVETSGGRGDEQFF. CDR3 coding DNA: TGCAGCGTTGAGACTAGCGGCGGGCGAGGGGATGAGCAGTTCTTC.